The 8 T cell receptor beta chains presented below share a single source sample, sequenced in a study of blood T cells in healthy people across ages. Using a J-beta primer mix together with a sample-barcoded 5' primer, a second PCR was run for about 6 to 12 cycles. TCRdb reprocessed the 5' RACE reads with MiXCR, giving one entry per CDR3 protein. This sample has 450,000 to 600,000 distinct CDR3 sequences, with over 25% found just once. This sample was also put to use in a study of T cells of mothers and their children.

The specimen sequenced was blood. These receptors originate from a boy between 2 and 10 years old in good health.

Only a few counts were recorded for this clonotype. The V call is TRBV20-1, the J call TRBJ2-5; 8 bases align to TRBD2. The DNA matches TRBJ2-7 better at its end, which makes the J call doubtful. The germline CDR1 and CDR2 sequences are DFQATT and SNEGSKA (reference sequence). This CDR3 comprises 15 residues. The CDR3 nucleotides are TGCAGTGCCGTCATCCCACTAGCGGAGGCGGCCGAGCAGTACTTC. It is translated as CSAVIPLAEAAEQYF.

The table lists this clonotype with a few counts. The V call is TRBV27, the J call TRBJ2-1; 12 positions agree with TRBD1. Germline V gene data show CDR1 as MNHEY and CDR2 as SMNVEV (reference sequence). This CDR3 has 16 residues. Trimming took 7 bases from V and 4 from J; bases not matched to a gene: 8. The CDR3 region is CASTGQGAVGYNEQFF. As DNA, the CDR3 is TGTGCCAGCACGGGACAGGGGGCAGTCGGGTACAATGAGCAGTTCTTC.

This clonotype occurred a few times. The V and J genes are TRBV10-3 and TRBJ2-5; 7 nucleotides match TRBD2. Trimming cost V 6 bases and J 2 bases; bases outside gene matches: 6. Germline CDR1 and CDR2: ENHRY and SYGVKD. This CDR3 spans 14 amino acids. The CDR3 loop reads CAISPRGGQETQYF. The DNA of the CDR3 is TGTGCCATCAGCCCAAGGGGAGGGCAAGAGACCCAGTACTTC.

The J gene is TRBJ2-7, the V gene TRBV7-3; D may match TRBD1 or TRBD2 (5 bases each). This CDR3 region has 13 residues. The germline V and J ends were trimmed by 0 bases and 3 bases, with 6 bases remaining between them. Germline assignment: CDR1 SGHTA and CDR2 FQGTGA. The CDR3 here is CASSLTGDYEQYF. The CDR3 DNA follows: TGTGCCAGCAGCTTAACGGGGGACTACGAGCAGTACTTC.

This clonotype came up a few times. The chain combines TRBV6-6 with TRBJ2-1; 8 nucleotides align to TRBD1. Germline CDR1 is MNHNY and CDR2 is SVGAGI (reference sequence). This CDR3 region has 15 residues. The V gene end was trimmed by 2 bases and the J gene end by 7 bases; junction bases not matched to a gene: 7. CDR3 protein: CASSYGNRGWNEQFF. The CDR3 nucleotides are TGTGCCAGCAGTTACGGAAACAGGGGGTGGAATGAGCAGTTCTTC.

This clonotype came up a few times. In nucleotides, the CDR3 is TGTGCCAGCAGACTCACTAGCCTCTACCACAATGAGCAGTTCTTC. Translation: CASRLTSLYHNEQFF. V and J are TRBV6-2 or TRBV6-3 and TRBJ2-1; tentatively, D is TRBD2 (6 bases). The CDR3 has 15 residues. Germline lookup yields CDR1 MNHEY and CDR2 SVGEGT. Trimming shortened V by 6 bases and J by 5 bases, and 17 bases separated the two germline ends.

This clonotype was picked up a small number of times. The V call is TRBV20-1, the J call TRBJ2-5; TRBD2 aligns across 8 bases. Judging by the DNA end, TRBJ2-1 fits better; the J call may be wrong. The germline CDR1 and CDR2 sequences are DFQATT and SNEGSKA (reference sequence). The CDR3 totals 14 residues. The DNA of the CDR3 is TGCAGTGTTCAATTCGGGGGGGGGTTGACGGAGCAGTTCTTC. It codes for CSVQFGGGLTEQFF.

The chain has TRBV10-3 and TRBJ1-6; no clear D. The CDR3 is 16 amino acids. Germline CDR1 is ENHRY and CDR2 is SYGVKD. Trimming stripped 6 bases from V and 6 bases from J, with 18 bases between. CDR3 DNA: TGTGCCATCAGCGATACCGGCCTCGTTGGTAATTCACCCCTCCACTTT. Translation gives CAISDTGLVGNSPLHF.